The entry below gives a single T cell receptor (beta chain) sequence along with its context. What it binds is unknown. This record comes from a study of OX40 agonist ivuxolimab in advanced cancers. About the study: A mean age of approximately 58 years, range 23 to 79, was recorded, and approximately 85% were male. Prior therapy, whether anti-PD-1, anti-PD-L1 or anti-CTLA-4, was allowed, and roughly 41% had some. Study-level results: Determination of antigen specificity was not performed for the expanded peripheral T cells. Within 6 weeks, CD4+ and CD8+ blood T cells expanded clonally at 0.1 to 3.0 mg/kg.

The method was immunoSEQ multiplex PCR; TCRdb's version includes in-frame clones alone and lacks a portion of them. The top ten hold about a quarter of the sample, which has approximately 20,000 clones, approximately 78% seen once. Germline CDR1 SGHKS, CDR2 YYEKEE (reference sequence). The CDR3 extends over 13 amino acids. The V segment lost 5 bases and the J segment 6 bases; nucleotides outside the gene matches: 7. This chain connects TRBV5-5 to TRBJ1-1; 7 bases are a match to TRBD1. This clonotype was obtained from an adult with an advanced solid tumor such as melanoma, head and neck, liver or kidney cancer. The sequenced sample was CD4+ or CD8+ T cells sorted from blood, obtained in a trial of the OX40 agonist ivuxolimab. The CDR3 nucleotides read TGTGCCAGCAGTTCGACAGGGAGGGCTGAAGCTTTCTTT. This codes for CASSSTGRAEAFF. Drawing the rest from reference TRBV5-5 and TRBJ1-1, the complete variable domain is DAGVTQSPTHLIKTRGQQVTLRCSPISGHKSVSWYQQVLGQGPQFIFQYYEKEERGRGNFPDRFSARQFPNYSSELNVNALLLGDSALYLCASSSTGRAEAFFGQGTRLTVV.